This entry is about one TCR beta chain. Its antigen is as yet unknown. In replicate PCRs of sorted subsets, roughly 200 ng DNA, about 29,000 T cell genomes, was used. TCRdb keeps only in-frame clones here, not all; method: immunoSEQ multiplex PCR. Among 650,000 to 750,000 clones, 72% were seen once, and the ten largest hold about 1.7%. These data are taken from a study of shared clonotypes between healthy human individuals. Study-wide background: Each donor contributed plates that comprised three CD4 naive, three CD4 memory, two CD8 naive and one CD8 memory. General observations from the study: Investigators collected only blood, and repertoires in tissues likely differ. Unshared clonotypes carried lower generation probabilities than those common to all four donors.

CDR3 size: 15 residues. The germline V gene has CDR1 SQVTM and CDR2 ANQGSEA. With 6 bases clipped from V and 3 bases from J, the junction kept 5 bases outside the gene matches. This TCR was recovered from a woman aged 25 to 45 in good health. The V call is TRBV29-1, the J call TRBJ2-2, with 12 bases lining up with TRBD2. The sequenced material came from memory CD4+ T cells sorted from blood. Documented subset: CD45RA-negative fraction. The CDR3 DNA reads TGCAGCGTCCGGACTAGCGGGACTGACACCGGGGAGCTGTTTTTT. The encoded protein is CSVRTSGTDTGELFF.